This TCR beta chain was identified in a study of cytomegalovirus exposure and HLA in healthy donors. General study points: Reportedly, fewer N-insertions than the roughly 690-donor mean appeared in an Asian-associated ancestry cluster in a later analysis. Information on immune exposure was restricted to one variable (CMV serostatus).

V gave up 2 bases and J gave up 3 bases, with 11 bases separating them. The CDR3 spans 14 residues. Germline V gene lookup returns CDR1 SGHNT and CDR2 YYREEE (reference sequence). This PCR relied on a set of 60 Vbeta primers and 13 Jbeta primers. TCRdb's copy holds only in-frame clones and misses some; the assay was immunoSEQ multiplex PCR. Here the sample spans more than 100,000 clones, 65% to 90% being singletons. To note about this clone: Its antigen is not identified.

This TCR was recovered from a man aged 25 to 45 in good health and CMV-seronegative. The chain employs TRBV5-4 and TRBJ1-2; no firm D call. The sequenced material came from PBMCs. CDR3 DNA sequence: TGTGCCAGCAGCTTAATTGACAACTACTATGGCTACACCTTC. Amino acids: CASSLIDNYYGYTF.